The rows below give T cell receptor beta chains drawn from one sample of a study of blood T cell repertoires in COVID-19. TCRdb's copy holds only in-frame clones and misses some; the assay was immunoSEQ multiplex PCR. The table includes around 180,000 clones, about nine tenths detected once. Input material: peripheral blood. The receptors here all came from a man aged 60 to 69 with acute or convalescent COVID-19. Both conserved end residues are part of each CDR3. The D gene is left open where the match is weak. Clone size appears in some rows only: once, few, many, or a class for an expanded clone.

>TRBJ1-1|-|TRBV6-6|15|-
CASSYVKGMNTEAFF
TGTGCCAGCAGTTACGTAAAGGGGATGAACACTGAAGCTTTCTTT
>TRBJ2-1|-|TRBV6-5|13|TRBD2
CASGLAQYNEQFF
TGTGCCAGTGGACTAGCCCAATACAATGAGCAGTTCTTC
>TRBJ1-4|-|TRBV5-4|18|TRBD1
CASSITGGPDRTLEKLFF
TGTGCCAGCAGCATCACTGGGGGCCCGGACAGGACTCTCGAAAAACTGTTTTTT
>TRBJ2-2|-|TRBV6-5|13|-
CAAQGYNTGELFF
TGTGCCGCACAGGGTTATAACACCGGGGAGCTGTTTTTT
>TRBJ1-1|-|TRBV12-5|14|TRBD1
CASGPDRPNTEAFF
TGTGCTAGTGGTCCGGACAGGCCGAACACTGAAGCTTTCTTT
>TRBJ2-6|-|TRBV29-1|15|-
CSAGQSQSGANVLTF
TGCAGCGCAGGACAAAGCCAATCTGGGGCCAACGTCCTGACTTTC
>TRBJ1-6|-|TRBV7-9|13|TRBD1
CASSGQVGSPLHF
TGTGCCAGCAGCGGACAGGTTGGCTCACCCCTCCACTTT
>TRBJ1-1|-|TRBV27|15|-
CASSLAAGRGTEAFF
TGTGCCAGCAGTTTGGCGGCAGGGAGGGGGACTGAAGCTTTCTTT
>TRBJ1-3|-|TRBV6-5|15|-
CASSYSRASGNTIYF
TGTGCCAGCAGTTACTCGAGAGCCTCTGGAAACACCATATATTTT
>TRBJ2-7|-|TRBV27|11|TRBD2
CASSKGLAEYF
TGTGCCAGCAGTAAGGGACTAGCCGAGTACTTC
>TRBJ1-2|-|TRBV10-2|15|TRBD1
CASSPSYRGDYGYTF
TGCGCCAGCTCTCCCTCCTACAGGGGGGACTATGGCTACACCTTC
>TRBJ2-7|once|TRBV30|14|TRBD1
CAWRRGQRSYEQYF
TGTGCCTGGAGAAGGGGACAGCGTTCCTACGAGCAGTACTTC
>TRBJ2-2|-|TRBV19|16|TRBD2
CASSIPGLASTGELFF
TGTGCCAGTAGTATACCGGGACTAGCGAGCACCGGGGAGCTGTTTTTT
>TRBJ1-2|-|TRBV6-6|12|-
CASSGQNYGYTF
TGTGCCAGCAGTGGGCAGAACTATGGCTACACCTTC
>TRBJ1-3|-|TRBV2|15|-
CASSDIQGRGNTIYF
TGTGCCAGCAGTGACATTCAGGGCCGGGGAAACACCATATATTTT
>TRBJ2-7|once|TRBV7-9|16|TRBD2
CASSLAGLAHSYEQYF
TGTGCCAGCAGCTTAGCAGGACTAGCGCACTCCTACGAGCAGTACTTC
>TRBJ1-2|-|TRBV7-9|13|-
CASSLGLEYGYTF
TGTGCCAGCAGCTTAGGGTTGGAGTATGGCTACACCTTC
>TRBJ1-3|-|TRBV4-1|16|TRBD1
CASSQDEQGVGNTIYF
TGCGCCAGCAGCCAAGATGAACAGGGGGTCGGAAACACCATATATTTT
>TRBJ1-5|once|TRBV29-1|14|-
CSVAHGGAGQPQHF
TGCAGCGTCGCTCACGGGGGTGCGGGTCAGCCCCAGCATTTT
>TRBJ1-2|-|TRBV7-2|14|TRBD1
CASSPGQGWYGYTF
TGTGCCAGCAGCCCGGGACAGGGATGGTATGGCTACACCTTC
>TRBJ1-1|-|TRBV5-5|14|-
CASSLDWGRTEAFF
TGTGCCAGCAGCTTGGACTGGGGCCGGACTGAAGCTTTCTTT
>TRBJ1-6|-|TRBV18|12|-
CASSPATGPLHF
TGTGCCAGCTCACCGGCGACGGGGCCCCTCCACTTT
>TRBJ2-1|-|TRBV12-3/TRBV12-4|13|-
CASSLGGPNEQFF
TGTGCCAGCAGTTTAGGCGGTCCCAATGAGCAGTTCTTC
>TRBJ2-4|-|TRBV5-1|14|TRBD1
CASSFMGQGDIQYF
TGCGCCAGCAGCTTTATGGGACAGGGAGACATTCAGTACTTC
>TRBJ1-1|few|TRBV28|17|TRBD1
CASSSTGQGRLNTEAFF
TGTGCCAGCAGTTCGACGGGACAGGGGAGACTAAACACTGAAGCTTTCTTT
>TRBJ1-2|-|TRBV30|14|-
CAWSGRPEGYGYTF
TGTGCCTGGAGTGGCAGGCCAGAGGGCTATGGCTACACCTTC
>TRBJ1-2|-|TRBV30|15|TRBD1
CALVDRASRGYGYTF
TGTGCCCTGGTGGACAGGGCCTCGAGGGGCTATGGCTACACCTTC
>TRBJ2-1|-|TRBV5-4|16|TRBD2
CASSLGAASGAWEQFF
TGTGCCAGCAGCCTTGGAGCCGCTAGCGGGGCCTGGGAGCAGTTCTTC
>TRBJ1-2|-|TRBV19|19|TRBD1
CASRTGRGTGGSDPYGYTF
TGTGCCAGCCGAACTGGGCGGGGGACAGGGGGCTCCGATCCCTATGGCTACACCTTC
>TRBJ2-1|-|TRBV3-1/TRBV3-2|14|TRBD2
CASSQGLAGGEQFF
TGTGCCAGCAGCCAGGGACTAGCGGGGGGGGAGCAGTTCTTC
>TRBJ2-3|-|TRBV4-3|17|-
CASSQDLRGKGTDTQYF
TGCGCCAGCAGCCAAGACCTCCGAGGGAAAGGCACAGATACGCAGTATTTT